This T cell receptor (beta chain) was recorded in a study of T cells in Graves' hyperthyroidism and ophthalmopathy. The CDR3 sequence is 16 residues long. Germline values: CDR1 MGHRA, CDR2 YSYEKL. The J segment lost 0 bases and the V segment lost 6 bases, leaving 8 bases of the junction unmatched. Regions amplified from RNA transcripts were the TCR beta CDR3 regions. Initially, a first-round RT-PCR of the TCR CDR3 employed the HTBI primer set. MiXCR was run by TCRdb on the multiplex PCR reads, yielding one entry per CDR3 protein. This sample yields under 250,000 distinct CDR3 sequences, of which approximately 23% are seen a single time; approximately 35% belongs to the top ten. This clonotype was observed many times.

The chain carries TRBV4-1 and TRBJ2-7; 10 positions agree with TRBD2. The sample taken for sequencing was blood. This TCR came from a woman in her forties with Graves' ophthalmopathy. Here the CDR3 reads CASSHQASGSSYEQYF. CDR3 coding DNA: TGCGCCAGCAGTCATCAGGCTAGCGGGAGCTCCTACGAGCAGTACTTC.